The entry that follows covers one TCR beta chain sequence. A few counts support this clone. There is no known antigen for this receptor. Base-call qualities are not available, and no considerably larger clone is one nucleotide away. The receptor library was made with the immunoSEQ multiplex PCR assay. TCRdb took over this immuneACCESS table, retaining in-frame rearrangements with V and J assigned. Such tables are incomplete; in checked studies, under half of the missing clones stem from an unresolved V gene, and the remainder is unexplained. The sample table contains over 7,500 clones; only one count was recorded for about 85% of them. 2% to 3% of the sample is held by the ten biggest clonotypes. Samples came from patients with Merkel cell carcinoma. These data come from a study of T cells and Merkel cell carcinoma outcomes (TCRdb year 2020). Broadly, across the study: The study looked at whether the tumor T-cell repertoire and T-cell density could predict clinical outcome in patients with Merkel cell carcinoma. The full study reports these points: According to the report, clinical outcomes in Merkel cell carcinoma patients could be predicted using T-cell density together with features of the T-cell repertoire.

The sample consisted of tumor tissue from Merkel cell carcinoma. This sequence was found in a human donor with Merkel cell carcinoma.

The CDR3 loop reads CASSPRTGIYEQYF. The nucleotide sequence is TGTGCCAGCAGTCCCCGGACAGGGATATACGAGCAGTACTTC. The chain is encoded by TRBV2 joined to TRBJ2-7, and TRBD1 matches 8 of the central bases. The CDR3 runs 14 amino acids, cysteine and phenylalanine included. The entry retains the CDR3 DNA only, 42 bases that are in frame from base 1. CDR1 SNHLY and CDR2 FYNNEI are derived from the germline V gene. V is pruned by 5 bases and J by 4 bases, leaving 7 bases of the junction without a gene match.